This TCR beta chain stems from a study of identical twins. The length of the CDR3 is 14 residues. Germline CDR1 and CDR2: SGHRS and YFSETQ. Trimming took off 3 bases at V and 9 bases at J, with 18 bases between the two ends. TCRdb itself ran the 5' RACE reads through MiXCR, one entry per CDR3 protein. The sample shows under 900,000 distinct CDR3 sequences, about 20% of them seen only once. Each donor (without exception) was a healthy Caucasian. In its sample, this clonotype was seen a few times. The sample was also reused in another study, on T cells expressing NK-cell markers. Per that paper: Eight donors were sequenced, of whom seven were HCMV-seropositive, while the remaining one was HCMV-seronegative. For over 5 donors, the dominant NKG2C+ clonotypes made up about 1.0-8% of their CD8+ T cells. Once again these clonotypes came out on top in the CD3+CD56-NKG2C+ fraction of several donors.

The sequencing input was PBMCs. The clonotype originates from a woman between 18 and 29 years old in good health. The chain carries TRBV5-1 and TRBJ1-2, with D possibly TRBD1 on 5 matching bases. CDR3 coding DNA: TGCGCCAGCAGCTCCCTCTTAGGAGGGGCGAGCTACACCTTC. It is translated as CASSSLLGGASYTF. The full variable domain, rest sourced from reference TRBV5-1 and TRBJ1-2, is KAGVTQTPRYLIKTRGQQVTLSCSPISGHRSVSWYQQTPGQGLQFLFEYFSETQRNKGNFPGRFSGRQFSNSRSEMNVSTLELGDSALYLCASSSLLGGASYTFGSGTRLTVV.